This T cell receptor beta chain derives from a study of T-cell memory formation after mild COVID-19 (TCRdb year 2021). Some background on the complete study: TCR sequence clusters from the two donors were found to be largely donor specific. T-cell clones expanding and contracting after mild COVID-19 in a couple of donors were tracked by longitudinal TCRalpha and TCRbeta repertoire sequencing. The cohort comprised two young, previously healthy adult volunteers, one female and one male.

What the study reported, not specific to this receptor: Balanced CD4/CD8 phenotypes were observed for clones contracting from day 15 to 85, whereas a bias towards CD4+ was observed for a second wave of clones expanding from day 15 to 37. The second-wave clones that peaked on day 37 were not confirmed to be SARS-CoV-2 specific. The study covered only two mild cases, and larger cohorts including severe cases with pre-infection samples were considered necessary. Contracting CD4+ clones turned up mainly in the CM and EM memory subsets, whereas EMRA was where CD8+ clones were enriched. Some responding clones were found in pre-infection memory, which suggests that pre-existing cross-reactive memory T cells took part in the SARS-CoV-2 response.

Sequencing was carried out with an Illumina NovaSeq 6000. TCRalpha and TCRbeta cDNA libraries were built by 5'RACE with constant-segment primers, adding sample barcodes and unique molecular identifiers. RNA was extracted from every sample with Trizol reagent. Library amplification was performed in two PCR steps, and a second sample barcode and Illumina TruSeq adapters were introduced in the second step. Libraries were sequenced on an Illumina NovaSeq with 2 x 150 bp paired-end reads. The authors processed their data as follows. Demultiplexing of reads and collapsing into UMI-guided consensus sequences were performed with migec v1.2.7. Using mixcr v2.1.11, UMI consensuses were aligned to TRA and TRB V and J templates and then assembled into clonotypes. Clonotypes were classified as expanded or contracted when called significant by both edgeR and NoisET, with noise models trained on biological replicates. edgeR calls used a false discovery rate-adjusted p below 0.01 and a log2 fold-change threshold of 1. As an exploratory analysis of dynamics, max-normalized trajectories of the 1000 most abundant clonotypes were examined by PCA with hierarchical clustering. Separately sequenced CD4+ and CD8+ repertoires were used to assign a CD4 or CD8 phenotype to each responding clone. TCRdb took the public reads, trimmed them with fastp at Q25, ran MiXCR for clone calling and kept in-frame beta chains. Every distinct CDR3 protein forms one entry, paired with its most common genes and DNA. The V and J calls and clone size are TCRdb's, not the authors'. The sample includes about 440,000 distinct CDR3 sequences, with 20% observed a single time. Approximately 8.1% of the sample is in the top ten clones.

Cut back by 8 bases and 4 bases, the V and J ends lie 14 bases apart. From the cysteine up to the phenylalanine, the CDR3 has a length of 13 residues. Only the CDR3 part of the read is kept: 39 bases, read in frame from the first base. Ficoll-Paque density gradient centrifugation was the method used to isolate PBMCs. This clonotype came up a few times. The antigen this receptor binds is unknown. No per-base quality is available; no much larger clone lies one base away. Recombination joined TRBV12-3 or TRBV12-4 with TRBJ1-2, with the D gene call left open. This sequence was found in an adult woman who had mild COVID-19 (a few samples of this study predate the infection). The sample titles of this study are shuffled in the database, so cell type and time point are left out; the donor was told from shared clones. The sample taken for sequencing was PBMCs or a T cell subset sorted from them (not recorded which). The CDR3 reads CASRENVGYGYTF. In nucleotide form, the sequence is TGTGCCAGCCGCGAGAATGTCGGCTATGGCTACACCTTC.